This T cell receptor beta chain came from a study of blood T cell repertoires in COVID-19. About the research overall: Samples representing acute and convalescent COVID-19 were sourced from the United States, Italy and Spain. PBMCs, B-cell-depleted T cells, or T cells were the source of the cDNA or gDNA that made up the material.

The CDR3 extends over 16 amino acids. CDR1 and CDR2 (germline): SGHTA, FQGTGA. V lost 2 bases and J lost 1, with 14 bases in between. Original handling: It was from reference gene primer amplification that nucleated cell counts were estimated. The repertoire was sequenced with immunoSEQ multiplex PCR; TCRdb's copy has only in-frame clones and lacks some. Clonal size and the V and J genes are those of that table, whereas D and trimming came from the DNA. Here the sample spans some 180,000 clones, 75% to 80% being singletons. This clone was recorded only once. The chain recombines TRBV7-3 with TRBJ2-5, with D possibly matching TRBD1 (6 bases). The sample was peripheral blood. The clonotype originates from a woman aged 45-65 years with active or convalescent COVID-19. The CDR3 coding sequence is TGTGCCAGCAGCTTACAGGGGACGAGGGGCCAAGAGACCCAGTACTTC. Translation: CASSLQGTRGQETQYF. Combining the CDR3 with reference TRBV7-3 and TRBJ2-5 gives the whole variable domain GAGVSQTPSNKVTEKGKYVELRCDPISGHTALYWYRQSLGQGPEFLIYFQGTGAADDSGLPNDRFFAVRPEGSVSTLKIQRTERGDSAVYLCASSLQGTRGQETQYFGPGTRLLVL.